This T cell receptor beta chain was found in a study of T cell clonality in common variable immunodeficiency. The CDR3 is made up of 16 amino acids. Trimming cost V 6 bases and J 5 bases; bases outside gene matches: 6. Germline V gene sequence: CDR1 MNHEY, CDR2 SVGEGT. Libraries were prepared by immunoSEQ multiplex PCR; TCRdb keeps only in-frame clonotypes and omits some of them. The sample includes approximately 81,000 clones, none of them occurring once. This clone was detected ten times or more. Sequencing ends 3 residues short of the CDR3 end; the germline J gene provides the rest. This TCR derives from a person between 18 and 75 years old in good health. The sequencing input was peripheral blood mononuclear cells. The chain carries TRBV6-2 or TRBV6-3 and TRBJ2-3; 15 positions match TRBD2. Incomplete CDR3 DNA: TGTGCCAGCAGCCGTGGACTAGCGGGAGGGATAGATACG. It codes for CASSRGLAGGIDT. The whole CDR3 protein reads CASSRGLAGGIDTQYF.